What follows are 22 T cell receptor beta chains derived from one specimen sequenced in a study of T cell responses to AZD1222 COVID-19 vaccine. Assay: immunoSEQ multiplex PCR; the TCRdb copy retains only in-frame clones and omits some. This table holds approximately 97,000 clones, over 80% found once. The sample consisted of peripheral blood, taken on day 0 of AZD1222 vaccination. The receptor source for this set is an adult in good health.

The J gene is TRBJ2-1, the V gene TRBV12-3 or TRBV12-4; D remains unclear. The CDR3 is made up of 11 amino acids. Trimming took off 6 bases at V and 6 bases at J, with 6 bases between the two ends. The CDR3 loop reads CASRTFNEQFF. The CDR3 bases are TGTGCCAGCAGGACTTTCAATGAGCAGTTCTTC.

This sequence joins TRBV28 and TRBJ2-3; TRBD1 might be the D (8 bases). This CDR3 is 16 amino acids long. From germline, CDR1 is MDHEN and CDR2 SYDVKM. V was trimmed by 6 bases and J by 2 bases, leaving 18 bases between them. The CDR3 spells CASRGRQGRATDTQYF. As DNA, the CDR3 is TGTGCCAGCAGGGGGCGACAGGGGAGGGCCACAGATACGCAGTATTTT. The whole variable domain, remainder taken from reference TRBV28 and TRBJ2-3, is DVKVTQSSRYLVKRTGEKVFLECVQDMDHENMFWYRQDPGLGLRLIYFSYDVKMKEKGDIPEGYSVSREKKERFSLILESASTNQTSMYLCASRGRQGRATDTQYFGPGTRLTVL.

The chain employs TRBV7-2 and TRBJ2-1; TRBD2 matches 11 bases. Germline CDR1 reads SGHTA; CDR2 reads FQGNSA. The CDR3 is made up of 15 amino acids. The junction had 3 bases not matched to a gene; V was cut back by 4 bases and J by 4 bases. CDR3: CASSSGTSGYNEQFF. DNA of the CDR3: TGTGCCAGCAGCTCCGGGACTAGCGGATACAATGAGCAGTTCTTC.

V gene TRBV5-6 combines with J gene TRBJ1-2, with D possibly TRBD1 on 5 matching bases. There are 13 residues in the CDR3. Trimming left V 0 bases short and J 8 bases short, with 11 bases between. Germline V gives CDR1 SGHDT, CDR2 YYEEEE. CDR3 protein: CASSLAGGKGYTF. The CDR3 coding sequence is TGTGCCAGCAGCTTGGCGGGGGGTAAGGGCTACACCTTC. Full variable domain (remainder filled in from reference TRBV5-6 and TRBJ1-2): DAGVTQSPTHLIKTRGQQVTLRCSPKSGHDTVSWYQQALGQGPQFIFQYYEEEERQRGNFPDRFSGHQFPNYSSELNVNALLLGDSALYLCASSLAGGKGYTFGSGTRLTVV.

This chain uses TRBV29-1 with TRBJ1-1; D may be TRBD1 (6 bases). This CDR3 comprises 12 residues. V was clipped by 7 bases and J by 8 bases, with 17 bases between them. CDR1 and CDR2 (germline): SQVTM, ANQGSEA. CDR3 amino acids: CSGKPGAEEAFF. Written as DNA, the CDR3 is TGCAGCGGGAAACCAGGGGCAGAAGAAGCTTTCTTT.

The J gene is TRBJ1-1, the V gene TRBV4-3; possibly TRBD1 for D (6 bases). The ends were cut back, 0 bases at V and 8 bases at J, with 22 bases in the middle. The germline gives CDR1 LGHNA, CDR2 YSLEER. CDR3 length equals 17 residues. CDR3 sequence: CASSQDIRFHGQIEAFF. Written as DNA, the CDR3 is TGCGCCAGCAGCCAAGATATCCGCTTTCACGGACAGATCGAAGCTTTCTTT.

This sequence joins TRBV9 and TRBJ2-1; TRBD2 matches 8 bases. V was clipped by 1 base and J by 4 bases; unmatched bases: 4. The CDR3 loop spans 15 amino acids. Germline CDR1 is SGDLS and CDR2 is YYNGEE. The chain's CDR3 is CASSVRGGPYNEQFF. The CDR3 DNA follows: TGTGCCAGCAGCGTACGGGGGGGCCCGTACAATGAGCAGTTCTTC. Using reference TRBV9 and TRBJ2-1 for the parts outside the CDR3, the full variable domain is DSGVTQTPKHLITATGQRVTLRCSPRSGDLSVYWYQQSLDQGLQFLIQYYNGEERAKGNILERFSAQQFPDLHSELNLSSLELGDSALYFCASSVRGGPYNEQFFGPGTRLTVL.

The chain joins TRBV3-1 (or the pseudogene TRBV3-2) to TRBJ2-2; D unresolved. The CDR3 spans 12 residues. Trimming removed 3 bases from V and 4 bases from J, with 3 bases in between. The germline gives CDR1 LGHDT, CDR2 YNNKEL (reference sequence). The CDR3, as DNA: TGTGCCAGCAGCCAGTCCACCGGGGAGCTGTTTTTT. This translates into CASSQSTGELFF.

J is TRBJ1-2 and V is TRBV29-1, with D hard to call. Looked up from germline, CDR1 is SQVTM and CDR2 is ANQGSEA. The CDR3 runs to 10 residues. V lost 5 bases and J 8 bases, leaving 9 bases between the germline ends. CDR3 DNA: TGCAGCGTTTCGGCGTTCGGCTACACCTTC. It translates to CSVSAFGYTF.

This clone was found once. The chain carries TRBV7-2 and TRBJ2-1; 7 bases line up with TRBD1. With 1 base clipped from V and 0 bases from J, the junction kept 6 bases outside the gene matches. The CDR3 length is 17 residues. The germline gives CDR1 SGHTA, CDR2 FQGNSA. CDR3 bases: TGTGCCAGCAGCTTAGGACCTGCAGGGGGCTCCTACAATGAGCAGTTCTTC. It yields the protein CASSLGPAGGSYNEQFF.

This chain connects TRBV19 to TRBJ1-1; D unclear. The V end lost 2 bases, the J end lost 1 base, and 5 bases lay between the germline ends. The CDR3 consists of 13 residues. In germline, CDR1 is LNHDA, CDR2 SQIVND (reference sequence). CDR3 region: CASSITGNTEAFF. CDR3 coding DNA: TGTGCCAGTAGTATAACGGGGAACACTGAAGCTTTCTTT.

The rearrangement joins TRBV11-2 to TRBJ2-2; 8 bases are shared with TRBD1. J lost 4 bases, V lost 4 bases, and 5 bases had no gene match. In germline, CDR1 is SGHAT, CDR2 FQNNGV. CDR3 length: 15 amino acids. CDR3 sequence (DNA): TGTGCCAGCAGCTCTTTCCAGGGGGCCACCGGGGAGCTGTTTTTT. Its translation is CASSSFQGATGELFF.

The V call is TRBV7-2, the J call TRBJ2-1; 10 nucleotides agree with TRBD2. Germline loops: CDR1 SGHTA, CDR2 FQGNSA. V was clipped by 6 bases and J by 7 bases; unmatched bases: 9. This CDR3 spans 15 amino acids. In DNA, the CDR3 is TGTGCCAGCAGGGTAAGCGGGGGGGCCAGGAATGAGCAGTTCTTC. Amino acids: CASRVSGGARNEQFF.

The V gene is TRBV5-6, the J gene TRBJ2-1, with 7 bases matching TRBD2. CDR3 size: 16 residues. Germline-derived CDR1 and CDR2 are SGHDT and YYEEEE. Trimming at V came to 0 bases and at J to 1 base, leaving 4 bases not matched to a gene. CDR3 loop: CASSLASGVSYNEQFF. Written as DNA, the CDR3 is TGTGCCAGCAGCTTGGCCAGCGGGGTGTCCTACAATGAGCAGTTCTTC.

This clone was seen just once. This rearrangement joins TRBV6-2 or TRBV6-3 to TRBJ1-6; 8 bases are a match to TRBD1. The CDR3 sequence is 17 residues long. The germline V gene has CDR1 MNHEY and CDR2 SVGEGT. V shed 6 bases, J shed 7 bases, and the junction held 14 bases outside the gene matches. This CDR3 reads CASSDSGTGLSNSPLHF. CDR3 DNA sequence: TGTGCCAGCAGCGACTCCGGGACAGGATTGTCGAATTCACCCCTCCACTTT.

The J gene is TRBJ2-5, the V gene TRBV7-9, with D perhaps TRBD2 (5 bases). The germline V and J ends were trimmed by 2 bases and 2 bases, with 12 bases remaining between them. CDR3 length: 15 amino acids. Germline V gene data show CDR1 as SEHNR and CDR2 as FQNEAQ (reference sequence). The chain's CDR3 is CASSLTAAKQETQYF. The CDR3 nucleotides read TGTGCCAGCAGCTTAACAGCGGCCAAACAAGAGACCCAGTACTTC.

This sequence joins TRBV6-5 and TRBJ2-7; either TRBD1 or TRBD2 may fit D (5 bases each). V was cut by 6 bases and J by 0 bases, with 15 bases left in between. CDR3 length: 15 residues. Germline V gene lookup returns CDR1 MNHEY and CDR2 SVGAGI. CDR3 bases: TGTGCCAGCAGAACGACAGCGGAATTCTCCTACGAGCAGTACTTC. This encodes CASRTTAEFSYEQYF.

V gene TRBV11-2 combines with J gene TRBJ1-5, with 9 bases matching TRBD1. The CDR3 loop spans 15 amino acids. J gave up 5 bases and V 5 bases, and 7 bases lay outside the gene matches. Germline CDR1 SGHAT, CDR2 FQNNGV. The chain's CDR3 is CASSADRGGHQPQHF. The CDR3 DNA is TGTGCCAGCAGCGCGGACAGGGGAGGGCATCAGCCCCAGCATTTT.

V usage is TRBV7-8 and J usage is TRBJ1-1, with D hard to call. Germline V lookup: CDR1 SGHVS, CDR2 FQNEAQ. The ends were cut back, 2 bases at V and 4 bases at J, with 11 bases in the middle. The CDR3 has 14 residues. Here the CDR3 reads CASSLYVGGTEAFF. CDR3 coding DNA: TGTGCCAGCAGCTTATATGTGGGCGGCACTGAAGCTTTCTTT.

V is TRBV7-9 and J is TRBJ1-2; D gene unclear. This CDR3 is 14 amino acids long. CDR1 and CDR2 from the germline V gene are SEHNR and FQNEAQ (reference sequence). Deletions cut 9 bases from V and 0 bases from J, with 14 bases between. The CDR3 is CASFGVGANYGYTF. The CDR3 DNA follows: TGTGCCAGTTTTGGGGTCGGGGCTAACTATGGCTACACCTTC.

The rearrangement uses TRBV19 and TRBJ1-4, with D tentatively TRBD1 (5 bases). The length of the CDR3 is 13 residues. Trimming left V 6 bases short and J 4 bases short, with 9 bases between. The germline CDR1 and CDR2 sequences are LNHDA and SQIVND (reference sequence). In DNA form, the CDR3 reads TGTGCCAGTAGCCGGGGGAATAATGAAAAACTGTTTTTT. This gives the protein CASSRGNNEKLFF.

This clone occurred a few times. This rearrangement joins TRBV4-2 to TRBJ1-6; 7 positions match TRBD1. The CDR3 is made up of 16 amino acids. The J segment lost 9 bases and the V segment lost 0 bases, leaving 8 bases of the junction unmatched. Germline loops: CDR1 LGHNA, CDR2 YNFKEQ. The CDR3 loop is CASSQETQGGSSPLHF. CDR3 in DNA: TGTGCCAGCAGCCAAGAGACCCAAGGGGGCAGTTCACCCCTCCACTTT.